These T cell receptor beta chains were read from a single sample in a study of radiation and T cells in renal cell carcinoma. Assay: immunoSEQ multiplex PCR; the TCRdb copy retains only in-frame clones and omits some. The table lists 45,000 or so clones, around 83% of them singletons, with about 31% in the top ten. The sequenced sample was blood, obtained from a patient whose treatment included radiotherapy and nephrectomy. Source of these receptors: a woman between 65 and 79 years old with renal cell carcinoma. The CDR3 runs from the conserved cysteine through the conserved F or W.

v_gene | CDR3aa
TRBV6-5 | CASSYSAAHNSPLHF
TRBV30 | CAWNRGASSNTEAFF
TRBV19 | CASSPQGRGNSPLHF
TRBV9 | CASSVASTNGGEQYF
TRBV27 | CASSFGLAGSGYTF
TRBV6-6 | CASSEVSNQPQHF
TRBV2 | CASRNFRTPGNTIYF
TRBV5-1 | CASSTGLAGSSYNEQFF
TRBV7-8 | CASSFGLGLSTDTQYF
TRBV19 | CASSPGLAGEQYF
TRBV5-1 | CASSAQETQYF
TRBV6-5 | CASSQAGIGNTIYF
TRBV20-1 | CSARDRRGYTF
TRBV9 | CASSASGGLSTDTQYF
TRBV5-1 | CASSLWTGGEGNTGELFF
TRBV6-1 | CATTDRGWTDTQYF
TRBV5-4 | CASNGEGGGYGYTF
TRBV6-4 | CASREGVGTSGVGTDTQYF
TRBV2 | CASSERTGPSGNTIYF
TRBV7-9 | CASSLRDRLAGRGETQYF
TRBV14 | CASSGQESYEQYF
TRBV6-4 | CASSAGANYGYTF
TRBV5-1 | CASSLSAGRVDEKLFF
TRBV5-1 | CASSRGTGLAGNTGELFF
TRBV29-1 | CSGFTGSGANVLTF
TRBV7-9 | CASSPRPGYNEQFF
TRBV5-1 | CASSLGPTGVGSSEAFF
TRBV5-1 | CASSLRKSGGYTF
TRBV9 | CASSVEGMQPQHF
TRBV2 | CASRELAEQFF
TRBV19 | CASRLGTRGIDEQFF
TRBV6-5 | CASRDRNNEQFF
TRBV28 | CASSPLMGPRGLDYEQYF
TRBV7-2 | CASSLELAGGEQFF
TRBV10-3 | CAISAGQGNYGYTF
TRBV4-1 | CASSHTTGSSYEQYF
TRBV5-1 | CASRRSGGPQETQYF
TRBV5-4 | CASSEGNTYNEQFF
TRBV30 | CAWSSPPHLFYGSKSKNIQYF
TRBV7-3 | CASSLYRGYTGELFF
TRBV7-8 | CASSAGDRGLGTGELFF
TRBV7-2 | CASSFGQDNYGYTF
TRBV5-4 | CASSVGTANEKLFF
TRBV6-1 | CAASEGASAFF
TRBV7-2 | CASSRPPGQGNTGELFF
TRBV6-6 | CASSPMRSSGNTIYF
TRBV6-5 | CASSSGLGGTGELFF
TRBV21-1 | CASSKGRGPPVHNEQFF
TRBV6-5 | CASSYSPGGENYGYTF
TRBV7-2 | CASSLGGLGEQYF
TRBV2 | CASSEDRVSLNIQYF
TRBV5-1 | CASSLGAAGVTETQYF
TRBV6-1 | CASSGDNRYYGYTF
TRBV25-1 | CASSQGNNSPLHF